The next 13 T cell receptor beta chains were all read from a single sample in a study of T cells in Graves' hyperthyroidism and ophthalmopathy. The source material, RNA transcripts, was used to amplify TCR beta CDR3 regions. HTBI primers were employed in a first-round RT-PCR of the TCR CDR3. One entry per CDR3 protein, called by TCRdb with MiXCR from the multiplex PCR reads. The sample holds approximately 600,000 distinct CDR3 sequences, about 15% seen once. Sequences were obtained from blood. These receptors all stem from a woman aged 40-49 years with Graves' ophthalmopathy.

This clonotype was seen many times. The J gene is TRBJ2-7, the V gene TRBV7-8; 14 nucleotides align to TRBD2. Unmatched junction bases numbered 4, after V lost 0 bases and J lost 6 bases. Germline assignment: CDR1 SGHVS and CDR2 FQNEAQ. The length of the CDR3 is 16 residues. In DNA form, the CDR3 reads TGTGCCAGCAGCTTAGCTCGACTAGCGGGAGGGCGCGAGCAGTACTTC. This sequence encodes CASSLARLAGGREQYF.

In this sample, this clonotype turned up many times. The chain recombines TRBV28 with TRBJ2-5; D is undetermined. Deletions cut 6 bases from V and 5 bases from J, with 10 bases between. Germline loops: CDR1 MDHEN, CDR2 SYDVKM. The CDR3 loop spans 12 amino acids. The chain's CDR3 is CASSSGSETQYF. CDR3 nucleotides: TGTGCCAGCAGCTCCGGATCGGAGACCCAGTACTTC.

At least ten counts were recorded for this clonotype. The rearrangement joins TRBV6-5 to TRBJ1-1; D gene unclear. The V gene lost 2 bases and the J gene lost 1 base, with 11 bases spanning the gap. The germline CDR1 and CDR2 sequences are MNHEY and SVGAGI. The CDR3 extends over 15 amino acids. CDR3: CASSYPSTGNTEAFF. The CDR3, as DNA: TGTGCCAGCAGTTACCCCTCGACTGGGAACACTGAAGCTTTCTTT.

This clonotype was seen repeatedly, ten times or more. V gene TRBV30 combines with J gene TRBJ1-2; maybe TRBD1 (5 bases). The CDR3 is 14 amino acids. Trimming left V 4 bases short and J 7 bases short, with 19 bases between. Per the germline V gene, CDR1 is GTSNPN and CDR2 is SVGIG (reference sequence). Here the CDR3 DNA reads TGTGCCTGGACCCCGCGGGGGTTGAGGGCTGGCTACACCTTC. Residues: CAWTPRGLRAGYTF.

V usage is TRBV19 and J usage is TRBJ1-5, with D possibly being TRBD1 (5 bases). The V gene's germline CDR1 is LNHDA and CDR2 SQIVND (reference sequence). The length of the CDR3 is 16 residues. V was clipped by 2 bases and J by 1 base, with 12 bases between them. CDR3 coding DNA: TGTGCCAGTAGTATATGGGGGGTTTGGAGCAATCAGCCCCAGCATTTT. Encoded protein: CASSIWGVWSNQPQHF.

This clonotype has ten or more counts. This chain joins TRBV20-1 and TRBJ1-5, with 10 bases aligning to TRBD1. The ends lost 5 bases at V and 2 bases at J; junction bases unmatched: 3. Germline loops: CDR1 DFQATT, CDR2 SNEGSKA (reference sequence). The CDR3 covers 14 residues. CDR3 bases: TGCAGTGCTCGCGGGACAGGGGGCAATCAGCCCCAGCATTTT. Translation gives CSARGTGGNQPQHF.

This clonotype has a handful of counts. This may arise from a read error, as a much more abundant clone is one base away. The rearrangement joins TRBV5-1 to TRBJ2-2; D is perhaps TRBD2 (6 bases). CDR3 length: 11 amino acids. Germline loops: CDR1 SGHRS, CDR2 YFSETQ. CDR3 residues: CASSLDRELSF. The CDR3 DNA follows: TGCGCCAGCAGCTTGGACCGGGAGCTGTCTTTT.

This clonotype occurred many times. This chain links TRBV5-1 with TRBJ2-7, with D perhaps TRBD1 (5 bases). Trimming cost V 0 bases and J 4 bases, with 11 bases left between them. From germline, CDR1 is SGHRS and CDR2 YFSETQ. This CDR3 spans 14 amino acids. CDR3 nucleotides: TGCGCCAGCAGCTTGGATGGGGCTCAGTACGAGCAGTACTTC. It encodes CASSLDGAQYEQYF.

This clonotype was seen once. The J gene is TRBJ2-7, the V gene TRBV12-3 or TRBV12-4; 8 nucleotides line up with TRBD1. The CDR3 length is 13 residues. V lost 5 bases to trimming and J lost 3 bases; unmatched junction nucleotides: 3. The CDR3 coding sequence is TGTGCCAGCAGTCGACAGGGGCACTACGAGCAGTACTTC. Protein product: CASSRQGHYEQYF.

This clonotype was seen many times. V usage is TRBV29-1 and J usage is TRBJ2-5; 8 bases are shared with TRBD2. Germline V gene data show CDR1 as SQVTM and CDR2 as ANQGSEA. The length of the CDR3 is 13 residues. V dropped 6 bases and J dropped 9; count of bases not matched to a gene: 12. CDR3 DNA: TGCAGCGTCATCGTGGGGGGACTAGGGGCCCAGTACTTC. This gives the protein CSVIVGGLGAQYF.

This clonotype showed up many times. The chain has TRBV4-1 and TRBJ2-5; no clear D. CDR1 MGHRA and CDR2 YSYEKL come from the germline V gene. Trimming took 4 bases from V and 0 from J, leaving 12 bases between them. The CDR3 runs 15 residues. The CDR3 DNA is TGCGCCAGCAGCCCTTATGGACCCAACCAAGAGACCCAGTACTTC. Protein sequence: CASSPYGPNQETQYF.

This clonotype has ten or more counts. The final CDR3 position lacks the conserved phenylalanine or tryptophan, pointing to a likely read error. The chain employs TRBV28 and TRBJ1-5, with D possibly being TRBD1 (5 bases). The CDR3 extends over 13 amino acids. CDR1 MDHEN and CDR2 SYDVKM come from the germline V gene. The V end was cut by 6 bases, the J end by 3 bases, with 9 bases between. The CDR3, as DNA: TGTGCCAGCAGCCGGGACCTCAATCAGCCCCAGCATGTT. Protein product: CASSRDLNQPQHV.

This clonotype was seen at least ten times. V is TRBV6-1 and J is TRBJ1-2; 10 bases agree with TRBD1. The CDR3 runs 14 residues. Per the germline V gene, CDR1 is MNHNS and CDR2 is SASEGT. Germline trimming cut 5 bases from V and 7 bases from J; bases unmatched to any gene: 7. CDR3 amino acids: CASSPGQGVLGYTF. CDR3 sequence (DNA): TGTGCCAGCAGTCCTGGACAGGGGGTTCTTGGCTACACCTTC.